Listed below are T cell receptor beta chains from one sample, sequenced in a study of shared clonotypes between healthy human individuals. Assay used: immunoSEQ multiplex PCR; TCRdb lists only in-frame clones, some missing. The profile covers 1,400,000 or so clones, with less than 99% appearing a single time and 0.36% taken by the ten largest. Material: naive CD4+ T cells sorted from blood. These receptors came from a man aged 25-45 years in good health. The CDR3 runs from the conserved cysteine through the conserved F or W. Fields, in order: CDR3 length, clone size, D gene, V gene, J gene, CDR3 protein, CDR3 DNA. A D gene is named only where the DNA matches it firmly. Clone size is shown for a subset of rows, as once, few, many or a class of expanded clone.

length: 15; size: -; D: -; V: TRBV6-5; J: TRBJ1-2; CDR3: CASRSLGPEGYGYTF; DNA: TGTGCCAGCAGGAGCCTAGGGCCTGAAGGCTATGGCTACACCTTC
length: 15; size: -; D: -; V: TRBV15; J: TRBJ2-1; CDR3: CATSRVTGRYNEQFF; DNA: TGTGCCACCAGCAGAGTGACGGGCAGGTACAATGAGCAGTTCTTC
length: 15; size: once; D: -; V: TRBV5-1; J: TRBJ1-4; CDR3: CASSLAVSGGEKLFF; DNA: TGCGCCAGCAGCTTGGCCGTGTCGGGCGGTGAAAAACTGTTTTTT
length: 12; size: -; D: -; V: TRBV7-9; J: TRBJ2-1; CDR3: CASSFAGAQQFF; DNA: TGTGCCAGCAGCTTCGCGGGGGCACAGCAGTTCTTC
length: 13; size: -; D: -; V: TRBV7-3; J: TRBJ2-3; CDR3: CASSSTSTDTQYF; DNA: TGTGCCAGCAGCTCCACGAGCACAGATACGCAGTATTTT
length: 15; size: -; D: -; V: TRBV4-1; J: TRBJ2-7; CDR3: CASSQVLQVHYEQYF; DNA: TGCGCCAGCAGCCAAGTACTACAGGTCCACTACGAGCAGTACTTC
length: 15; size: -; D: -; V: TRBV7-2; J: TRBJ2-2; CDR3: CASSPRVGSTGELFF; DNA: TGTGCCAGCAGCCCAAGGGTGGGGTCCACCGGGGAGCTGTTTTTT
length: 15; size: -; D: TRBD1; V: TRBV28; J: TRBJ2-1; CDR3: CASSPSGQGLNEQFF; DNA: TGTGCCAGCAGTCCTTCGGGACAGGGACTTAATGAGCAGTTCTTC
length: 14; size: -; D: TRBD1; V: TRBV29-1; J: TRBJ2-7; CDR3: CSVEAGTAVHEQYF; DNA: TGCAGCGTTGAAGCCGGGACAGCCGTCCACGAGCAGTACTTC
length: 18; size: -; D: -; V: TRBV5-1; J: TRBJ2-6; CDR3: CASSLARDPGSGANVLTF; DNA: TGCGCCAGCAGCTTGGCCCGGGACCCAGGCTCTGGGGCCAACGTCCTGACTTTC
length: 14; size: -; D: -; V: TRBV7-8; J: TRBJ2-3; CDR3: CASSPRQGTDTQYF; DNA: TGTGCCAGCAGCCCCCGACAGGGCACAGATACGCAGTATTTT
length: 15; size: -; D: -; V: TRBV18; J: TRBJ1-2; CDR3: CASSPPFGGTDGYTF; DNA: TGTGCCAGCTCACCACCCTTTGGGGGGACGGATGGCTACACCTTC
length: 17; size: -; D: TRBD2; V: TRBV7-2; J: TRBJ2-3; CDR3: CASSIPGGLARSDTQYF; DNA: TGTGCCAGCAGTATCCCAGGGGGACTAGCTCGGTCAGATACGCAGTATTTT
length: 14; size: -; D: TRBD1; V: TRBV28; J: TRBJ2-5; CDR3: CASRPPDRGETQYF; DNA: TGTGCCAGCAGACCCCCCGACAGGGGAGAGACCCAGTACTTC
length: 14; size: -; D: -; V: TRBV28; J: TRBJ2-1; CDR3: CASSLGVGWQAMFF; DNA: TGTGCCAGCAGCCTGGGAGTAGGGTGGCAGGCGATGTTCTTC
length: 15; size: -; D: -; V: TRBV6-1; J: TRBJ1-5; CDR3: CASSEQGTINQPQHF; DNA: TGTGCCAGCAGTGAACAGGGTACCATCAATCAGCCCCAGCATTTT
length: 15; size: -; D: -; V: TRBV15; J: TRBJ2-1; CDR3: CATSKSSVVYNEQFF; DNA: TGTGCCACCAGTAAGTCTTCGGTCGTATACAATGAGCAGTTCTTC
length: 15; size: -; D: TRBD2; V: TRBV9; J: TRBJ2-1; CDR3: CASSVDRGGPDEQFF; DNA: TGTGCCAGCAGCGTAGATCGGGGAGGGCCGGATGAGCAGTTCTTC
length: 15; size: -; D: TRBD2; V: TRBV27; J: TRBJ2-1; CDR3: CASSKGLAVYNEQFF; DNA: TGTGCCAGCAGTAAGGGACTAGCGGTTTACAATGAGCAGTTCTTC
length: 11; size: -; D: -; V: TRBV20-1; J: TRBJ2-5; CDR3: CSARVTETQYF; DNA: TGCAGTGCTAGAGTAACGGAGACCCAGTACTTC
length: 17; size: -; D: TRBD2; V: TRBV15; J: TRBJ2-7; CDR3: CATSRDLGSGSLSEQYF; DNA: TGTGCCACCAGCAGAGATCTCGGTAGCGGGAGTCTTAGCGAGCAGTACTTC
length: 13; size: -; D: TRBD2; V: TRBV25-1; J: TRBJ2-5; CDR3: CASSSGARETQYF; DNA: TGTGCCAGCAGTAGCGGGGCCCGGGAGACCCAGTACTTC
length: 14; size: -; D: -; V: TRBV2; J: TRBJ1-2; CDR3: CASSVLETNYGYTF; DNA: TGTGCCAGCAGTGTACTAGAGACTAACTATGGCTACACCTTC
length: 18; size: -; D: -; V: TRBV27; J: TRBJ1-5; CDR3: CASTSNWGRNQTNQPQHF; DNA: TGTGCCAGCACCAGCAATTGGGGGAGAAACCAGACCAATCAGCCCCAGCATTTT
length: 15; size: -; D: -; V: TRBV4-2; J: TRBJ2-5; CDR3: CASSQGGDSSGTQYF; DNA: TGTGCCAGCAGCCAAGGTGGGGACTCCTCGGGGACCCAGTACTTC
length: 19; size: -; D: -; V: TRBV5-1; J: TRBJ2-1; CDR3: CASSPVPGRPGAFYNEQFF; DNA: TGCGCCAGCAGCCCCGTCCCGGGACGGCCGGGTGCCTTCTACAATGAGCAGTTCTTC
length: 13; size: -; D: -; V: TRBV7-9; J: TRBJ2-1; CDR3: CASSLGENNEQFF; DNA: TGTGCCAGCAGCTTAGGAGAAAACAATGAGCAGTTCTTC
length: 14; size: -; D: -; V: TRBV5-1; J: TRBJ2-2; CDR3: CASLGGLNTGELFF; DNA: TGCGCCAGCCTTGGCGGACTCAACACCGGGGAGCTGTTTTTT
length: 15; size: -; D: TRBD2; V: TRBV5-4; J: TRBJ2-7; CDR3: CASSPTSGSSYEQYF; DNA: TGTGCCAGCAGCCCGACTAGCGGGAGCTCCTACGAGCAGTACTTC
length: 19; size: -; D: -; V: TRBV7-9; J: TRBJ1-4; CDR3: CASSLRPLRHGTGGEKLFF; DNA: TGTGCCAGCAGCTTACGGCCCCTGAGACATGGTACGGGAGGTGAAAAACTGTTTTTT
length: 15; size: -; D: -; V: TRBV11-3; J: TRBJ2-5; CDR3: CASSLGPGRQETQYF; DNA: TGTGCCAGCAGCTTAGGGCCGGGACGACAAGAGACCCAGTACTTC
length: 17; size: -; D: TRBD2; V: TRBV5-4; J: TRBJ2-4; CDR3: CASSNPGTRGAKNIQYF; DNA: TGTGCCAGCAGCAATCCCGGGACTAGGGGTGCCAAAAACATTCAGTACTTC
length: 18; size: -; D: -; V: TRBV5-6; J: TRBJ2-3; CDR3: CASSLEGRQGLRTDTQYF; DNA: TGTGCCAGCAGCTTGGAGGGTCGGCAGGGTCTGAGGACAGATACGCAGTATTTT
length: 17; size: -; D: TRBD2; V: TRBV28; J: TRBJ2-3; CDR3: CASSLRRGATSADTQYF; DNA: TGTGCCAGCAGTTTACGGCGGGGGGCTACTAGCGCAGATACGCAGTATTTT
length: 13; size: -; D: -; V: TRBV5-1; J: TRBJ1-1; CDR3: CASSLGSNTEAFF; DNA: TGCGCCAGCAGCTTGGGGTCGAACACTGAAGCTTTCTTT
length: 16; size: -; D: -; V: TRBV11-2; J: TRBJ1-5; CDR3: CASSLFADLSNQPQHF; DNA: TGTGCCAGCAGCTTGTTCGCAGATTTAAGCAATCAGCCCCAGCATTTT
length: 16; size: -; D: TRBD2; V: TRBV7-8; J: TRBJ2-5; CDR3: CASSLVGGGYQETQYF; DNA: TGTGCCAGCAGCTTAGTGGGCGGGGGGTACCAAGAGACCCAGTACTTC
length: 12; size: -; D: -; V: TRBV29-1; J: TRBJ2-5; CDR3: CSVAAGPETQYF; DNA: TGCAGCGTTGCGGCAGGGCCGGAGACCCAGTACTTC
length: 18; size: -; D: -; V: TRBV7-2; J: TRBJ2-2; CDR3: CASSWPPMGMGSRGELFF; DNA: TGTGCCAGCAGCTGGCCTCCGATGGGAATGGGGTCACGCGGGGAGCTGTTTTTT
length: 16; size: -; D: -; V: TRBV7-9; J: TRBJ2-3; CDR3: CASSSTQRAYTDTQYF; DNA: TGTGCCAGCAGCTCGACGCAGAGGGCTTACACAGATACGCAGTATTTT
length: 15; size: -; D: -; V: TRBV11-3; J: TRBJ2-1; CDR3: CASSLDSQGYNEQFF; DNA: TGTGCCAGCAGCTTAGACTCCCAGGGGTACAATGAGCAGTTCTTC
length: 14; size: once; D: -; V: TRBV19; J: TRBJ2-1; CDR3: CASRGGTKYNEQFF; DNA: TGTGCCAGTAGGGGGGGGACAAAGTACAATGAGCAGTTCTTC
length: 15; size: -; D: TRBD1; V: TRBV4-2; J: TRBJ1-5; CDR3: CASSQTGQGSQPQHF; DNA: TGTGCCAGCAGTCAAACCGGACAGGGGAGTCAGCCCCAGCATTTT
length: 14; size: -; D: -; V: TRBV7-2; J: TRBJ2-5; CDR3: CASSLMLKKETQYF; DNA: TGTGCCAGCAGCTTAATGCTGAAAAAAGAGACCCAGTACTTC
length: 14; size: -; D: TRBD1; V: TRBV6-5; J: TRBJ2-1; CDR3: CASSYSTGLDEQFF; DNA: TGTGCCAGCAGTTACTCGACAGGGCTCGATGAGCAGTTCTTC
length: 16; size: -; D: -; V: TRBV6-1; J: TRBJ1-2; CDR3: CASSEARKGRGFGYTF; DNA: TGTGCCAGCAGTGAAGCGCGGAAAGGGCGGGGGTTTGGCTACACCTTC
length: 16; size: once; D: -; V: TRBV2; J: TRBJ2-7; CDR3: CASRENPGIVSYEQYF; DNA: TGTGCCAGCAGGGAAAATCCAGGAATCGTCTCCTACGAGCAGTACTTC
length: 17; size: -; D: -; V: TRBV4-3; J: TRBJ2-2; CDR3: CASSQEFEPLNTGELFF; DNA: TGCGCCAGCAGCCAAGAGTTCGAGCCCCTTAACACCGGGGAGCTGTTTTTT
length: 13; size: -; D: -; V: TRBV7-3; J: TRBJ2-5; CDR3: CASSPGAQETQYF; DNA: TGTGCCAGCAGCCCGGGGGCCCAAGAGACCCAGTACTTC
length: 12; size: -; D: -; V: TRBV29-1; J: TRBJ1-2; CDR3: CSVEPQGYGYTF; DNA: TGCAGCGTTGAACCGCAGGGCTATGGCTACACCTTC
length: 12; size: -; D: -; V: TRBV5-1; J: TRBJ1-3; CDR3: CASSHGRNTIYF; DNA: TGCGCCAGCAGCCATGGGAGAAACACCATATATTTT
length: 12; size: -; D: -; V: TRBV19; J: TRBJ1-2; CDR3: CASSTPGGGYTF; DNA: TGTGCCAGTAGTACCCCGGGAGGTGGCTACACCTTC
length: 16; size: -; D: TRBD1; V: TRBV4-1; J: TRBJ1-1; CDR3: CASSQGQGASRTEAFF; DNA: TGCGCCAGCAGCCAGGGACAGGGGGCATCGAGGACTGAAGCTTTCTTT
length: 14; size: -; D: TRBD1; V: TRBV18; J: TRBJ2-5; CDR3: CASSPRDRKETQYF; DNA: TGTGCCAGCTCACCGAGGGACAGAAAAGAGACCCAGTACTTC
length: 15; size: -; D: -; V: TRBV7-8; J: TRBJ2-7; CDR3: CASSLVRSESYEQYF; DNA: TGTGCCAGCAGCTTAGTTCGTTCAGAGAGCTACGAGCAGTACTTC
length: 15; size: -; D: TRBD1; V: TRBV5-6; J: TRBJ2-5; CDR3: CASSPQGAWGETQYF; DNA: TGTGCCAGCAGCCCCCAGGGGGCTTGGGGAGAGACCCAGTACTTC
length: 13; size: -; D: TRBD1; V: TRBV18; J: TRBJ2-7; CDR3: CASSPDRAYEQYF; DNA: TGTGCCAGCTCACCGGACAGGGCCTACGAGCAGTACTTC